This TCR beta chain was retrieved from a study of PD-1 blockade in mismatch repair-deficient tumors. The sample's time point: roughly 10-day in vitro stimulation with candidate neoantigen peptide 7. Each of several ELISpot-reactive candidate peptides was used for approximately eleven-day stimulation. Germline V gives CDR1 MGHRA, CDR2 YSYEKL. The CDR3 extends over 15 amino acids. V was shortened by 0 bases and J by 0 bases, with 9 bases between the two germline ends. Remarks on this clone: No antigen is known for it.

Only in-frame clones appear in the TCRdb table, and some are missing; sequencing was by immunoSEQ multiplex PCR. The repertoire has over 8,000 clones, over 70% of them found once; the top ten carry around 12%. The chain combines TRBV4-1 with TRBJ2-7, with a tentative D call TRBD2 (6 bases). This clonotype originated in an adult with mismatch repair-deficient cancer. Source: cells cultured in vitro, taken from a patient treated with pembrolizumab. Written as DNA, the CDR3 is TGCGCCAGCAGCCAAGATCGGGACTTCTCCTACGAGCAGTACTTC. Protein: CASSQDRDFSYEQYF.